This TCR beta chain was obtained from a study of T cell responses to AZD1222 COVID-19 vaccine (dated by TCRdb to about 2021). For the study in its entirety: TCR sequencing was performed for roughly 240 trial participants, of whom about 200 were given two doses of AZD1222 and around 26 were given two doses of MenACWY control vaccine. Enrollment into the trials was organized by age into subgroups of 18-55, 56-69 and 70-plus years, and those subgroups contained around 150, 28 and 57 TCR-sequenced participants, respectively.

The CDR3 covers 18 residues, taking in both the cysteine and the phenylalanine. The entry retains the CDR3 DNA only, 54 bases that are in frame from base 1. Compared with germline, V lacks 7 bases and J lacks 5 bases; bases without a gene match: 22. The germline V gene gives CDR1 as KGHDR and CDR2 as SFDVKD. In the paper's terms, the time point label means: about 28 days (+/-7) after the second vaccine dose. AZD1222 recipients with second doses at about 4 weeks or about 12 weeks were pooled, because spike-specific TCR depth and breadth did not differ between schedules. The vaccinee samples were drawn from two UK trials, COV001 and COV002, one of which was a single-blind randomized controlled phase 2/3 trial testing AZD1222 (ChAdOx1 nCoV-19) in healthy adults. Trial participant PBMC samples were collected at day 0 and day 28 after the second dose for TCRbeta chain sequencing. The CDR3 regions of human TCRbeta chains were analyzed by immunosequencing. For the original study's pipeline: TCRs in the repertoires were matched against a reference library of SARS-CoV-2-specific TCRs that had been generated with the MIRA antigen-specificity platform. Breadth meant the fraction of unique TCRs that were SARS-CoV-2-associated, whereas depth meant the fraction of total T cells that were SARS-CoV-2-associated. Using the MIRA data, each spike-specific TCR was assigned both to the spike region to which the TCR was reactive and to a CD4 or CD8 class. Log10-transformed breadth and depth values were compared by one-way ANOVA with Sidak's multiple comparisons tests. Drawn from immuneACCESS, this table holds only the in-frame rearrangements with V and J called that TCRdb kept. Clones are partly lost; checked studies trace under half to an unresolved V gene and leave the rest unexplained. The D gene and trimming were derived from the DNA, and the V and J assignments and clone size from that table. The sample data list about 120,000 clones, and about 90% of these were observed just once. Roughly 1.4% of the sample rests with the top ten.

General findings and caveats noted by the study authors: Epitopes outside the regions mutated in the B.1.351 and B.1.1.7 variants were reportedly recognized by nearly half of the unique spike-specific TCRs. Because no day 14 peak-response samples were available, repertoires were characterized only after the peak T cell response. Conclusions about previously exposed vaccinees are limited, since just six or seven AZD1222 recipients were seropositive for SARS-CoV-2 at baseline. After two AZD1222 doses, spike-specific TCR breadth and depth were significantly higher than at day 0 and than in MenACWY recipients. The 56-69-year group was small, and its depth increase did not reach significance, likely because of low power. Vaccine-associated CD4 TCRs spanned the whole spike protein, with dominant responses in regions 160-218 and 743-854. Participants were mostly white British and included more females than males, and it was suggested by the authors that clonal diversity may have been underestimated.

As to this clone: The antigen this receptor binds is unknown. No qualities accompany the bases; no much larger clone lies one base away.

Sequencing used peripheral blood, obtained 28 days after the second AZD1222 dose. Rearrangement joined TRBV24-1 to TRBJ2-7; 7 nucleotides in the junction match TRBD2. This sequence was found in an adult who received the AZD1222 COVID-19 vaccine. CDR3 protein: CATRGFLRRENKSDEQYF. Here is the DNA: TGTGCCACCAGGGGTTTTCTTCGGCGGGAGAATAAATCCGACGAGCAGTACTTC.